Listed here are 9 T cell receptor beta chains from one sample, sequenced in a study of cytomegalovirus exposure and HLA in healthy donors (dated by TCRdb to about 2017). The library was produced with the immunoSEQ multiplex PCR assay. A mixture of 60 forward primers for TCR Vbeta segments and 13 reverse primers for TCR Jbeta segments was used in the multiplex PCR. The table was pulled from immuneACCESS by TCRdb, which kept in-frame rearrangements only. Such tables lose some clones; where checked, under half of the loss comes from unresolved V genes, and the rest has no known cause. This sample holds around 150,000 clones; 73% were observed only once. The ten biggest clones cover about an eighth of the sample. The sample was PBMCs. These receptors were collected from a human donor in good health.

This clone showed up just once. The chain is built from TRBV6-1 and TRBJ2-1; the D gene is possibly TRBD1 (6 bases). Germline CDR1 and CDR2: MNHNS and SASEGT. The germline V and J ends were trimmed by 7 bases and 9 bases, with 10 bases remaining between them. CDR3 size: 11 residues. The CDR3 coding sequence is TGTGCCAGCAAGTTCAGGGGTGAGCAGTTCTTC. Its protein is CASKFRGEQFF.

Here the CDR3 DNA reads TGTGCCAGCAGCGCCCGCCGGGACAGCTTTGAAAAACTGTTTTTT. It translates to CASSARRDSFEKLFF. The V gene is TRBV7-9, the J gene TRBJ1-4, with 7 bases identical to TRBD1. Germline V gene data show CDR1 as SEHNR and CDR2 as FQNEAQ (reference sequence). This CDR3 comprises 15 residues. The J segment lost 7 bases and the V segment lost 5 bases, leaving 10 bases of the junction unmatched.

The chain couples TRBV5-5 to TRBJ1-1; D remains ambiguous. The length of the CDR3 is 14 residues. Germline V gene data show CDR1 as SGHKS and CDR2 as YYEKEE (reference sequence). Trimming removed 2 bases at V and 1 base at J, with 9 bases between. For the CDR3, the DNA is TGTGCCAGCAGCTTTCCGGGGAGGAACACTGAAGCTTTCTTT. Amino acids: CASSFPGRNTEAFF.

The rearrangement links TRBV12-5 to TRBJ2-5, with 10 bases that match TRBD2. V trimming: 1 base; J trimming: 2 bases; junction bases outside the gene matches: 10. Germline-derived CDR1 and CDR2 are LGHNT and FRNRAP. The CDR3 runs 18 residues. For the CDR3, the DNA is TGTGCTAGTGGTTTGGGCCCTAGCGGGGGAGTGGGGCAAGAGACCCAGTACTTC. It translates to CASGLGPSGGVGQETQYF.

The chain combines TRBV7-6 with TRBJ2-2, with D possibly matching TRBD1 (5 bases). The ends were cut back, 6 bases at V and 1 base at J, with 9 bases in the middle. Germline V gene sequence: CDR1 SGHVS, CDR2 FNYEAQ. The CDR3 has 14 residues. The CDR3 is CASRGQGNTGELFF. The CDR3 DNA sequence: TGTGCCAGCAGAGGTCAGGGGAACACCGGGGAGCTGTTTTTT.

This clone was observed a single time. The genes are TRBV6-4 and TRBJ2-5, with D possibly TRBD2 on 7 matching bases. V dropped 2 bases and J dropped 8 bases, with 15 bases sitting between them. In germline, CDR1 is MRHNA, CDR2 SNTAGT. The CDR3 contains 14 residues. CDR3 region: CASSDPGGRCTQYF. The DNA for the CDR3 is TGTGCCAGCAGTGACCCGGGGGGCCGGTGTACCCAGTACTTC.

This clone was found a few times. V and J are TRBV5-1 and TRBJ1-2, with D perhaps TRBD1 (6 bases). The germline gives CDR1 SGHRS, CDR2 YFSETQ. The CDR3 has 14 amino acids. Trimming removed 0 bases from V and 6 bases from J, with 12 bases in between. CDR3 residues: CASSLDATGNGYTF. CDR3 coding DNA: TGCGCCAGCAGCTTGGACGCGACAGGCAATGGCTACACCTTC.

The rearrangement uses TRBV10-3 and TRBJ2-1; 12 bases fit TRBD1. This CDR3 has 18 amino acids. Germline loops: CDR1 ENHRY, CDR2 SYGVKD. V was pared by 6 bases and J by 6 bases, with 15 bases of the junction left unmatched. The CDR3 bases are TGTGCCATCAGGGGGGGGACAGGGGGCGCGAAGCCCCCCAATGAGCAGTTCTTC. Translated: CAIRGGTGGAKPPNEQFF.

This clone was counted between two and nine times. The chain combines TRBV18 with TRBJ2-7; the D gene is possibly TRBD2 (5 bases). Trimming took 5 bases from V and 0 from J, leaving 11 bases between them. Germline V CDR1 and CDR2: KGHSH, LQKENI. The CDR3 runs to 14 residues. The DNA of the CDR3 is TGTGCCAGCTCAGAGGGTCAGTTCTCCTACGAGCAGTACTTC. Translation gives CASSEGQFSYEQYF.